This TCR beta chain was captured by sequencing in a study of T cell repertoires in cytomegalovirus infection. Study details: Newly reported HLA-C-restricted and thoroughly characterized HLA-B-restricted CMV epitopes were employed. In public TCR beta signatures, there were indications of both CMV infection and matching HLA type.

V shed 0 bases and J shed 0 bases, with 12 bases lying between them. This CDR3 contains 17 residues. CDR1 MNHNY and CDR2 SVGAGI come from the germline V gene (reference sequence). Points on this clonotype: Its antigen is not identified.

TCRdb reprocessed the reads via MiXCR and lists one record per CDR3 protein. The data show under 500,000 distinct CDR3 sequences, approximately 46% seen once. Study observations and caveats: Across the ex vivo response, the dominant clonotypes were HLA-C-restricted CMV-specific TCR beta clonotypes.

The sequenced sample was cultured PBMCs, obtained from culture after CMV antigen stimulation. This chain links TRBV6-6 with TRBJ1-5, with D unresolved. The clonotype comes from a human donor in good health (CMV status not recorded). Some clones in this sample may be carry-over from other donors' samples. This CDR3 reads CASSYSAPGYSNQPQHF. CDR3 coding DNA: TGTGCCAGCAGTTACTCGGCGCCCGGATATAGCAATCAGCCCCAGCATTTT.